Below, 21 T cell receptor beta chains from the same sample are listed, as sequenced in a study of blood T cells in healthy people across ages. A J-beta primer mix and a sample-barcoded 5' primer were used in a second PCR of roughly 7 to 12 cycles. Each CDR3 protein gets one entry after TCRdb re-called the 5' RACE reads with MiXCR. This sample has 1.5 million to 1.9 million distinct CDR3 sequences, with approximately 43% found just once. The sample consisted of blood. These receptors originate from a woman between 18 and 29 years old in good health.

V usage is TRBV13 and J usage is TRBJ2-5, with D tentatively TRBD1 or TRBD2 (5 bases each). The J call could be wrong; TRBJ2-7 is a better fit for the DNA end. Germline V gene lookup returns CDR1 PRHDT and CDR2 FYEKMQ (reference sequence). The CDR3 contains 14 residues. This chain's CDR3 is CASRSTYRDHEQYF. The DNA of the CDR3 is TGTGCCAGCAGGTCGACCTACCGGGACCACGAGCAGTACTTC.

Only a few counts were recorded for this clonotype. This sequence joins TRBV27 and TRBJ2-1, with D possibly TRBD2 on 6 matching bases. Germline CDR1 MNHEY, CDR2 SMNVEV (reference sequence). The CDR3 runs to 13 residues. The V gene lost 6 bases and the J gene lost 6 bases, with 12 bases spanning the gap. This chain's CDR3 is CASRTGTVNEQFF. The CDR3 DNA follows: TGTGCCAGCAGAACCGGGACTGTCAATGAGCAGTTCTTC.

This clonotype was seen a handful of times. This chain connects TRBV6-2 or TRBV6-3 to TRBJ2-1, with D uncertain. CDR1 and CDR2 from the germline V gene are MNHEY and SVGEGT. The V gene lost 7 bases and the J gene lost 8 bases, with 15 bases spanning the gap. The CDR3 loop spans 13 amino acids. CDR3 nucleotide sequence: TGTGCCAGCATCGGGTATGGTTACGATGAGCAGTTCTTC. Encoded protein: CASIGYGYDEQFF.

This chain connects TRBV5-1 to TRBJ1-4; possibly TRBD1 for D (5 bases). Germline V gene data show CDR1 as SGHRS and CDR2 as YFSETQ. Trimming cost V 3 bases and J 0 bases, with 9 bases left between them. The CDR3 has 15 amino acids. This CDR3 is CASSWGTTTNEKLFF. For the CDR3, the DNA is TGCGCCAGCAGCTGGGGGACTACAACTAATGAAAAACTGTTTTTT.

This rearrangement joins TRBV20-1 to TRBJ2-5; either TRBD1 or TRBD2 may fit D (5 bases each). V was clipped by 6 bases and J by 0 bases, with 14 bases between them. The germline CDR1 and CDR2 sequences are DFQATT and SNEGSKA (reference sequence). The CDR3 extends over 14 amino acids. CDR3 protein: CSARHWGNQETQYF. The CDR3 nucleotides are TGCAGTGCCAGACACTGGGGGAACCAAGAGACCCAGTACTTC.

This clonotype has a single count. This rearrangement joins TRBV4-3 to TRBJ2-1, with 9 bases that match TRBD1. The CDR3 length is 16 residues. The germline V gene encodes CDR1 LGHNA and CDR2 YSLEER. V was clipped by 2 bases and J by 7 bases; unmatched bases: 9. The CDR3 DNA reads as TGCGCCAGCAGCCAATACCGGGACAGGGAGTGGAATGAGCAGTTCTTC. Protein sequence: CASSQYRDREWNEQFF.

The chain is built from TRBV6-1 and TRBJ2-7, with TRBD1 identical over 8 bases. Germline V gene sequence: CDR1 MNHNS, CDR2 SASEGT. This CDR3 has 14 residues. V trimming: 7 bases; J trimming: 4 bases; junction bases outside the gene matches: 9. The CDR3 DNA reads TGTGCCAGCATCTTAGACAGGGGAAGGTACGAGCAGTACTTC. Its translation: CASILDRGRYEQYF.

The chain joins TRBV28 to TRBJ2-1; TRBD2 is a possible D gene (6 bases). Germline loops: CDR1 MDHEN, CDR2 SYDVKM. Trimming removed 5 bases from V and 6 bases from J, with 17 bases in between. This CDR3 has 15 residues. CDR3 DNA sequence: TGTGCCAGCAGTCCCCAGGACTACCGGCGCAATGAGCAGTTCTTC. It encodes CASSPQDYRRNEQFF. Filled out from reference TRBV28 and TRBJ2-1, the complete variable domain reads DVKVTQSSRYLVKRTGEKVFLECVQDMDHENMFWYRQDPGLGLRLIYFSYDVKMKEKGDIPEGYSVSREKKERFSLILESASTNQTSMYLCASSPQDYRRNEQFFGPGTRLTVL.

This clonotype has only a few counts. This chain links TRBV4-1 with TRBJ2-6; 11 nucleotides align to TRBD2. V dropped 1 base and J dropped 0; count of bases not matched to a gene: 2. The CDR3 covers 18 residues. Germline values: CDR1 MGHRA, CDR2 YSYEKL. This chain's CDR3 is CASSQGLAGISGANVLTF. CDR3 DNA sequence: TGCGCCAGCAGCCAAGGACTAGCGGGGATCTCTGGGGCCAACGTCCTGACTTTC.

In this sample, this clonotype turned up a few times. The chain joins TRBV6-5 to TRBJ2-1, with TRBD1 as a possible D gene (6 bases). This CDR3 contains 13 residues. The V gene lost 4 bases and the J gene lost 9 bases, with 13 bases spanning the gap. The germline gives CDR1 MNHEY, CDR2 SVGAGI. The CDR3 DNA sequence: TGTGCCAGCAGTTCCTCTCTAGGGGGTGAGCAGTTCTTC. Amino acids: CASSSSLGGEQFF.

This clonotype was seen more than once but under ten times. This chain joins TRBV20-1 and TRBJ2-2; weak D call: TRBD1 (5 bases). This CDR3 spans 14 amino acids. V lost 6 bases and J 2 bases, leaving 13 bases between the germline ends. CDR1 and CDR2 (germline): DFQATT, SNEGSKA (reference sequence). CDR3 in DNA: TGCAGTGCCAGCAGGGTTCTTAACACCGGGGAGCTGTTTTTT. This sequence encodes CSASRVLNTGELFF.

To note about this clonotype: A much larger clone differs by one base, so this may be a read error. The J gene is TRBJ2-6, the V gene TRBV2; 7 bases map to TRBD1. There are 14 residues in the CDR3. The germline CDR1 and CDR2 sequences are SNHLY and FYNNEI. The DNA of the CDR3 is TGTGCCGGACAGGTCGACTCTGGGGCCAACGTCCCGACTTTC. The encoded protein is CAGQVDSGANVPTF.

This chain joins TRBV6-6 and TRBJ1-1; D call uncertain. This CDR3 region has 16 residues. Deletions cut 6 bases from V and 1 base from J, with 18 bases between. Per the germline V gene, CDR1 is MNHNY and CDR2 is SVGAGI (reference sequence). The CDR3 coding sequence is TGTGCCAGCAGCGACGCCTCTGACTTCCCGAACACTGAAGCTTTCTTT. Its translation: CASSDASDFPNTEAFF.

CDR3 sequence: CASSRQLTLETQYF. The CDR3 DNA reads TGTGCCAGCAGCCGACAACTAACCTTGGAGACCCAGTACTTC. The chain couples TRBV7-2 to TRBJ2-7; D call uncertain. The J call may be faulty, since TRBJ2-5 better matches the DNA end. CDR3 size: 14 residues. Germline values: CDR1 SGHTA, CDR2 FQGNSA.

The chain has TRBV28 and TRBJ2-2; no firm D call. Per the germline V gene, CDR1 is MDHEN and CDR2 is SYDVKM. This CDR3 contains 14 residues. The V end was cut by 4 bases, the J end by 12 bases, with 18 bases between. The CDR3 DNA sequence: TGTGCCAGCAGTTATCCCAGCGCAGGCGTCAAGCTGTTTTTT. Translating it yields CASSYPSAGVKLFF.

This sequence joins TRBV10-1 and TRBJ1-2; 8 bases map to TRBD1. V lost 2 bases, J lost 6 bases, and 5 bases stayed unmatched. The CDR3 runs to 14 residues. Germline CDR1 and CDR2: WNHNN and SYGVQD (reference sequence). Here the CDR3 DNA reads TGCGCCAGCAGTGAGGCGAGGACAGGGAATGGCTACACCTTC. Protein sequence: CASSEARTGNGYTF.

V gene TRBV28 combines with J gene TRBJ1-5; D unclear. From germline, CDR1 is MDHEN and CDR2 SYDVKM. Trimming removed 4 bases from V and 4 bases from J, with 14 bases in between. This CDR3 region has 15 residues. The CDR3 loop reads CASSYEPFRNQPQHF. CDR3 coding DNA: TGTGCCAGCAGTTACGAACCTTTCAGGAATCAGCCCCAGCATTTT.

This sequence joins TRBV9 and TRBJ2-1; 12 bases agree with TRBD2. From germline, CDR1 is SGDLS and CDR2 YYNGEE. The V segment lost 4 bases and the J segment 8 bases; nucleotides outside the gene matches: 10. The CDR3 is 16 amino acids. CDR3 bases: TGTGCCAGCAGCCCCCAGACTAGCGGGAGTCTCTATGAGCAGTTCTTC. Translation gives CASSPQTSGSLYEQFF. The variable domain in full, with the rest retrieved from reference TRBV9 and TRBJ2-1, is DSGVTQTPKHLITATGQRVTLRCSPRSGDLSVYWYQQSLDQGLQFLIQYYNGEERAKGNILERFSAQQFPDLHSELNLSSLELGDSALYFCASSPQTSGSLYEQFFGPGTRLTVL.

V is TRBV20-1 and J is TRBJ1-6, with 10 bases aligning to TRBD1. The V gene's germline CDR1 is DFQATT and CDR2 SNEGSKA (reference sequence). V was clipped by 2 bases and J by 9 bases; unmatched bases: 7. The CDR3 runs 15 residues. CDR3 sequence: CSARLPGQGRSPLHF. The CDR3 nucleotides read TGCAGTGCTAGACTCCCGGGACAGGGGCGTTCACCCCTCCACTTT.

This clonotype was counted only a few times. The chain is built from TRBV14 and TRBJ2-3, with D uncertain. V shed 1 base and J shed 2 bases, with 7 bases lying between them. Looked up from germline, CDR1 is SGHDN and CDR2 is FVKESK. CDR3 size: 14 residues. CDR3 DNA: TGTGCCAGCAGCCAAGGATTCAACACAGATACGCAGTATTTT. Protein product: CASSQGFNTDTQYF.

This chain connects TRBV20-1 to TRBJ2-5; D is ambiguous. Germline assignment: CDR1 DFQATT and CDR2 SNEGSKA (reference sequence). Trimming took 1 base from V and 11 from J, leaving 17 bases between them. This CDR3 is built from 13 residues. CDR3 amino acids: CSARGWEYNEQYF. CDR3 DNA sequence: TGCAGTGCTAGAGGGTGGGAATACAATGAGCAGTACTTC.